These T cell receptor beta chains were read from a single sample in a study of T cells in Graves' hyperthyroidism and ophthalmopathy. TCRdb itself ran the multiplex PCR reads through MiXCR, one entry per CDR3 protein. Counted here are fewer than 700,000 distinct CDR3 sequences, 15% to 20% occurring once; the ten biggest clones make up 3.8%. Sequenced: blood. The receptors were gathered from a woman in her twenties or thirties with Graves' hyperthyroidism. Both conserved end residues are part of each CDR3. The D gene is left open where the match is weak. Rows give clone size only sometimes, using once, few, many, or a class for an expanded clone.

>TRBV10-3|many|TRBJ1-1|NA
CAIRRTDTNTEAFF
TGTGCCATCAGACGGACAGACACAAACACTGAAGCTTTCTTT
>TRBV12-3/TRBV12-4|many|TRBJ2-1|NA
CASSTSEQFF
TGTGCCAGCAGTACGAGTGAGCAGTTCTTC
>TRBV29-1|few|TRBJ1-2|NA
CSGGDPDRITGYTF
TGCAGCGGTGGTGACCCGGACAGAATTACTGGCTACACCTTC
>TRBV20-1|many|TRBJ1-2|TRBD1
CSADKGQGLGYTF
TGCAGTGCTGATAAGGGACAGGGTCTTGGCTACACCTTC
>TRBV7-8|many|TRBJ2-5|NA
CASSSRGGARETQYF
TGTGCCAGCAGCTCCAGGGGGGGGGCGCGCGAGACCCAGTACTTC
>TRBV19|NA|TRBJ2-7|NA
CASSRTNPASTLPYEQYF
TGTGCCAGTAGTCGCACCAACCCGGCCTCGACTTTACCCTACGAGCAGTACTTC
>TRBV6-5|NA|TRBJ2-5|NA
CASSYRRIKQETQYF
TGTGCCAGCAGTTACCGGAGGATAAAACAAGAGACCCAGTACTTC
>TRBV20-1|many|TRBJ2-1|NA
CSAIMGGNSYNEQFF
TGCAGTGCTATCATGGGCGGAAACTCCTACAATGAGCAGTTCTTC
>TRBV20-1|many|TRBJ2-1|TRBD2
CSALEGLADYNEQFF
TGCAGTGCTCTGGAGGGACTAGCGGATTACAATGAGCAGTTCTTC
>TRBV6-1|many|TRBJ1-5|NA
CASRPFGNQPQHF
TGTGCCAGCCGACCCTTCGGCAATCAGCCCCAGCATTTT
>TRBV19|few|TRBJ1-5|NA
CASSIVRFPLGQPQHF
TGTGCCAGTAGTATAGTTCGATTCCCCTTAGGACAGCCCCAGCATTTT
>TRBV7-2|many|TRBJ2-1|NA
CASSYGAPNEQFF
TGTGCCAGCAGCTATGGGGCGCCGAATGAGCAGTTCTTC
>TRBV29-1|NA|TRBJ2-1|NA
CSVEGVEIDEQFF
TGCAGCGTTGAGGGGGTAGAGATTGATGAGCAGTTCTTC
>TRBV5-1|few|TRBJ2-7|TRBD2
CASSRTSTYEQYF
TGCGCCAGCAGCCGGACTAGTACCTACGAGCAGTACTTC
>TRBV28|many|TRBJ1-4|TRBD1
CASSGTGEGHEKLFF
TGTGCCAGCAGTGGGACAGGGGAGGGTCATGAAAAACTGTTTTTT
>TRBV20-1|many|TRBJ2-7|TRBD1
CSAREVAGGSNEQYF
TGCAGTGCTAGAGAGGTGGCAGGGGGTTCGAACGAGCAGTACTTC
>TRBV27|many|TRBJ2-1|NA
CASSWTNYNEQFF
TGTGCCAGCAGTTGGACGAATTACAATGAGCAGTTCTTC
>TRBV30|NA|TRBJ2-1|TRBD1
CAWRGGGRIYNEQFF
TGTGCCTGGAGAGGGGGCGGGCGGATATACAATGAGCAGTTCTTC
>TRBV28|many|TRBJ1-2|TRBD1
CASSLQGTGIDGYTF
TGTGCCAGCAGTTTACAAGGGACAGGGATTGACGGCTACACCTTC
>TRBV10-3|NA|TRBJ2-7|TRBD2
CAISPGTSGYEQYF
TGTGCCATCAGCCCCGGGACTAGCGGGTACGAGCAGTACTTC
>TRBV13|NA|TRBJ2-5|NA
CASSVGRVQETQYF
TGTGCCAGCAGCGTGGGCCGGGTCCAAGAGACCCAGTACTTC
>TRBV13|NA|TRBJ1-5|NA
CASSSISEPQHF
TGTGCCAGCAGCTCAATTTCGGAGCCCCAGCATTTT
>TRBV18|many|TRBJ2-1|NA
CASSPQNEQFF
TGTGCCAGCTCACCTCAGAATGAGCAGTTCTTC
>TRBV20-1|many|TRBJ2-7|NA
CSADADTAYEQYF
TGCAGTGCTGATGCAGACACTGCCTACGAGCAGTACTTC
>TRBV11-2|many|TRBJ1-4|NA
CASRRSATNEKLFF
TGTGCCAGCAGAAGATCGGCAACTAATGAAAAACTGTTTTTT
>TRBV28|many|TRBJ1-2|TRBD1
CASTWDRRYGYTF
TGTGCCAGCACTTGGGACAGGAGATATGGCTACACCTTC
>TRBV27|few|TRBJ1-2|NA
CASNLWPAQGAPGYTF
TGTGCCAGCAATTTATGGCCCGCACAGGGAGCGCCGGGCTACACCTTC
>TRBV28|many|TRBJ2-2|TRBD2
CASRSGRDNTGELFF
TGTGCCAGCAGAAGCGGGAGAGATAACACCGGGGAGCTGTTTTTT
>TRBV19|few|TRBJ2-1|TRBD1
CASSILVGQGLGEQFF
TGTGCCAGTAGTATATTAGTGGGACAGGGTCTCGGTGAGCAGTTCTTC
>TRBV28|many|TRBJ2-1|NA
CASSLQLSSYNEQFF
TGTGCCAGCAGTTTACAGCTGAGCTCCTACAATGAGCAGTTCTTC
>TRBV30|NA|TRBJ2-1|NA
CACSASGGSYNEQFF
NA
>TRBV19|few|TRBJ1-1|NA
CASSIGPGSTEAFF
TGTGCCAGTAGTATAGGTCCGGGTAGCACTGAAGCTTTCTTT
>TRBV9|NA|TRBJ2-1|NA
CASSVGILAGVYNEQFF
TGTGCCAGCAGCGTAGGAATCCTAGCCGGGGTCTACAATGAGCAGTTCTTC
>TRBV20-1|many|TRBJ2-1|NA
CSARAYAYEQFF
TGCAGTGCTAGAGCCTATGCGTATGAGCAGTTCTTC
>TRBV11-2|many|TRBJ2-7|TRBD1
CASSGGRSGQGYEQYF
TGTGCCAGCAGCGGGGGGCGTTCGGGACAGGGGTACGAGCAGTACTTC
>TRBV7-9|many|TRBJ2-1|NA
CASSLVADEQFF
TGTGCCAGCAGCTTAGTCGCGGATGAGCAGTTCTTC
>TRBV3-1|many|TRBJ1-1|NA
CASSQGRQTNTEAFF
TGTGCCAGCAGCCAAGGAAGGCAGACGAACACTGAAGCTTTCTTT
>TRBV9|NA|TRBJ2-7|NA
CASSPGAWGVEQYF
TGTGCCAGCAGCCCGGGCGCGTGGGGGGTCGAGCAGTACTTC
>TRBV27|few|TRBJ1-6|NA
CASSLTGHNSPLHF
TGTGCCAGCAGTTTAACAGGGCATAATTCACCCCTCCACTTT
>TRBV20-1|NA|TRBJ2-7|TRBD2
CSATSGTSVSYEQYF
TGCAGTGCTACTTCCGGGACTAGCGTCTCCTACGAGCAGTACTTC
>TRBV12-3/TRBV12-4|once|TRBJ2-1|NA
CASTPQGTSSYNEQFF
TGTGCCAGCACCCCCCAGGGGACGAGCTCCTACAATGAGCAGTTCTTC